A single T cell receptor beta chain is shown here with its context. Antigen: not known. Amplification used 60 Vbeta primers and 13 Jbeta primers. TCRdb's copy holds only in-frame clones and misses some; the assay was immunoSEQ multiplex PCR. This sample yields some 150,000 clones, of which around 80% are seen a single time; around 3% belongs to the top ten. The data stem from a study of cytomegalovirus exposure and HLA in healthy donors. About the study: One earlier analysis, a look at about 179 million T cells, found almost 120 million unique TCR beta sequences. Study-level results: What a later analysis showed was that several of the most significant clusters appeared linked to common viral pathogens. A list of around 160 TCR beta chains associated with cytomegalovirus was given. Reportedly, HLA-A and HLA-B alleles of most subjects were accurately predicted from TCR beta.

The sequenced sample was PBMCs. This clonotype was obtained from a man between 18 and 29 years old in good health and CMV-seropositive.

For the CDR3, the DNA is TGCGCCAGCAGCTTGACCGGGAGGTACCAAGAGACCCAGTACTTC. Translated: CASSLTGRYQETQYF. This chain links TRBV5-1 with TRBJ2-5; 7 nucleotides agree with TRBD2. Germline-derived CDR1 and CDR2 are SGHRS and YFSETQ. With 1 base clipped from V and 0 bases from J, the junction kept 3 bases outside the gene matches. This CDR3 has 15 amino acids.